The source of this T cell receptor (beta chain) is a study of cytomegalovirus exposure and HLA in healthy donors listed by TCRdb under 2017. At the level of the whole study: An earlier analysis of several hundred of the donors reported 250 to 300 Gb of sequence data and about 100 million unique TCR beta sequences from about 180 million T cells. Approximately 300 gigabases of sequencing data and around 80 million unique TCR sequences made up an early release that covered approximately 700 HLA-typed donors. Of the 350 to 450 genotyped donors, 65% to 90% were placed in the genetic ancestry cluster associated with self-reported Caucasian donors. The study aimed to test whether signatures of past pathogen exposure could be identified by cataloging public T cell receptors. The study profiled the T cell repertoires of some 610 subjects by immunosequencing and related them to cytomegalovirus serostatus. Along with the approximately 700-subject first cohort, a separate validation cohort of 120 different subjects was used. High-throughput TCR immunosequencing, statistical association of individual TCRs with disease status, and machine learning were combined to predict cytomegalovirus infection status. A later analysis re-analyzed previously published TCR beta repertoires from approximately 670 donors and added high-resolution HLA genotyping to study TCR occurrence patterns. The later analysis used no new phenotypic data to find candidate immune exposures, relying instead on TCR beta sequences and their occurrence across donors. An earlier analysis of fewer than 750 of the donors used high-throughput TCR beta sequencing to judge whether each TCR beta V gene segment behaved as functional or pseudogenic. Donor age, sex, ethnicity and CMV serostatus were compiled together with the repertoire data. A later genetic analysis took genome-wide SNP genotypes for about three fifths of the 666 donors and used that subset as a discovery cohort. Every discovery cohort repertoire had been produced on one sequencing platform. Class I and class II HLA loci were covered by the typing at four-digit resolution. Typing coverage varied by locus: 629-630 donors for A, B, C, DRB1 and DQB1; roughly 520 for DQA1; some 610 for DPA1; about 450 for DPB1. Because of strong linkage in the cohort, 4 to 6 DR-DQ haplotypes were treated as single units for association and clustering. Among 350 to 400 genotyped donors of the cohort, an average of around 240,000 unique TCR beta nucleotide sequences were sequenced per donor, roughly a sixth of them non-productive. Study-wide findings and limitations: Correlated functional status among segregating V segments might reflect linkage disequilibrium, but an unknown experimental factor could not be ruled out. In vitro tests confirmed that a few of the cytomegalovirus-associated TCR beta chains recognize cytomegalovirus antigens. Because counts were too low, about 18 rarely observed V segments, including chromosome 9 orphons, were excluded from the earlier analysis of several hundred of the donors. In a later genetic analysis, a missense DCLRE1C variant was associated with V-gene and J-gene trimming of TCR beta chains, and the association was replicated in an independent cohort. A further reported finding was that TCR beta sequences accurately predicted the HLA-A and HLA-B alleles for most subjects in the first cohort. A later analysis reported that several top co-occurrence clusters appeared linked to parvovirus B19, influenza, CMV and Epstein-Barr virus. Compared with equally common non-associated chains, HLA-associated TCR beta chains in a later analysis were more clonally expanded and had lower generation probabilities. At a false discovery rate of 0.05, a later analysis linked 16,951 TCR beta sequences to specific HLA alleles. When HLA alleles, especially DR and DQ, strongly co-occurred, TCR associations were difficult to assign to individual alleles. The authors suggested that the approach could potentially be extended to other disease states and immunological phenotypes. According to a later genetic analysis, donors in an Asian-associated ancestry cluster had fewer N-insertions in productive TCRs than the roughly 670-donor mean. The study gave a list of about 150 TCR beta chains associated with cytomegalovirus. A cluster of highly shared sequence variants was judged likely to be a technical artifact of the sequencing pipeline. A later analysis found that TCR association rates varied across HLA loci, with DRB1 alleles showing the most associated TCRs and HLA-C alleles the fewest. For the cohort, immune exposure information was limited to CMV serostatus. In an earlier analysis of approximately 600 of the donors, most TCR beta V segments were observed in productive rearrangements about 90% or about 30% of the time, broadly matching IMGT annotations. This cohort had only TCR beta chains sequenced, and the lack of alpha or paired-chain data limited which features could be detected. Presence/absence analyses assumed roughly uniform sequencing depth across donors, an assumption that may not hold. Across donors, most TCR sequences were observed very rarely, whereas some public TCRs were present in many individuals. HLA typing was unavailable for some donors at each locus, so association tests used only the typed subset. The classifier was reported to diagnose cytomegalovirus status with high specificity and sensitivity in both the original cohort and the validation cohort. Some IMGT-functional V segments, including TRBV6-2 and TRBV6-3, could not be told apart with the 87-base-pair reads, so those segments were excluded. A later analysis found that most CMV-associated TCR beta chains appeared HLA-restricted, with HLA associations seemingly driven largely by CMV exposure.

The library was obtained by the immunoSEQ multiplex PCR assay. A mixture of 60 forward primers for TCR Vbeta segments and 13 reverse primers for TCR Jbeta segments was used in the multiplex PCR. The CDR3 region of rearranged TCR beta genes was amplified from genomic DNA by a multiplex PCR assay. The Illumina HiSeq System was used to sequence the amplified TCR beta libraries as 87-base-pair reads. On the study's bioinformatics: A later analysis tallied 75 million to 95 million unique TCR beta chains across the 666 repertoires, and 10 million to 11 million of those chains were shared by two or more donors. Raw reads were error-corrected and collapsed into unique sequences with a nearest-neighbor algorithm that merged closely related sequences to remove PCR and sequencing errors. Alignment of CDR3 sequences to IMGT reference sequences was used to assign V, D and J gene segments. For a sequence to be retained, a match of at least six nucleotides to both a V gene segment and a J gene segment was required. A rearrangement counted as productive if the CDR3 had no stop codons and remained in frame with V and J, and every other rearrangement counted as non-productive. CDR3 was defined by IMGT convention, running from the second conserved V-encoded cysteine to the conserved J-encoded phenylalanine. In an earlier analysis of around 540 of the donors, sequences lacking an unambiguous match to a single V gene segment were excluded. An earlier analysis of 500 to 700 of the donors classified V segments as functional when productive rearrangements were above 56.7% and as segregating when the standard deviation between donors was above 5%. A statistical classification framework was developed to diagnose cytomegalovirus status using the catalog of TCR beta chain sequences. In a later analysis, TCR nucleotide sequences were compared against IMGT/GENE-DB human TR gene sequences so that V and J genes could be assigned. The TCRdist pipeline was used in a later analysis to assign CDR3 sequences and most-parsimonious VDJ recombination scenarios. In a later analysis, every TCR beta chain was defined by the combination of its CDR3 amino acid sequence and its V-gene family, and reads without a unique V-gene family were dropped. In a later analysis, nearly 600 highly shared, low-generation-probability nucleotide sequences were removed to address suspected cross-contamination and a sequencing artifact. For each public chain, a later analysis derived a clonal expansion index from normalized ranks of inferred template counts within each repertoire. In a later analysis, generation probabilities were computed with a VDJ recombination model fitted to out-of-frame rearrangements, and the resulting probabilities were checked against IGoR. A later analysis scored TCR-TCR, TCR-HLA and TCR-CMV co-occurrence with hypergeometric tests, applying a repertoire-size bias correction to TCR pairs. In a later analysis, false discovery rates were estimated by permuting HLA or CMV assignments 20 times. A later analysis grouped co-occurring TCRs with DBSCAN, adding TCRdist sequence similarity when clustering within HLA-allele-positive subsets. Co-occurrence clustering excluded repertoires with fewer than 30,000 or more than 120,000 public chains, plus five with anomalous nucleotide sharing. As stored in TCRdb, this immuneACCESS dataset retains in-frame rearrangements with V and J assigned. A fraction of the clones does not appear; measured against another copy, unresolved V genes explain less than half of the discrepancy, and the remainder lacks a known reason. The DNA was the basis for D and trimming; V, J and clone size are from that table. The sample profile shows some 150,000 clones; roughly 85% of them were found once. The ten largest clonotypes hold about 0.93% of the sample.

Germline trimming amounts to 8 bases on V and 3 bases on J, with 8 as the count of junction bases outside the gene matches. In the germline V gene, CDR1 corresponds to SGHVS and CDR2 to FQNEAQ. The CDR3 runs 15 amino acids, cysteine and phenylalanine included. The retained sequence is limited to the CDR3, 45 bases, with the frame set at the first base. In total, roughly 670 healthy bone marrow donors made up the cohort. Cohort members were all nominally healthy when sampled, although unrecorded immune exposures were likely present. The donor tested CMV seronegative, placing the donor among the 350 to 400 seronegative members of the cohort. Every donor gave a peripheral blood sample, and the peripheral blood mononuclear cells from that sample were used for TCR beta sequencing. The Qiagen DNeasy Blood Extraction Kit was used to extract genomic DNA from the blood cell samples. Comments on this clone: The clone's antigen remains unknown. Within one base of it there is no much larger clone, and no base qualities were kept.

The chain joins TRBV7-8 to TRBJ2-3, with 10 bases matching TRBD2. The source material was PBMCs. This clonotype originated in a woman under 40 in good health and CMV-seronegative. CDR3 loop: CASDRLAGGTDTQYF. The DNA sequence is TGTGCCAGCGATCGACTAGCGGGTGGAACAGATACGCAGTATTTT.